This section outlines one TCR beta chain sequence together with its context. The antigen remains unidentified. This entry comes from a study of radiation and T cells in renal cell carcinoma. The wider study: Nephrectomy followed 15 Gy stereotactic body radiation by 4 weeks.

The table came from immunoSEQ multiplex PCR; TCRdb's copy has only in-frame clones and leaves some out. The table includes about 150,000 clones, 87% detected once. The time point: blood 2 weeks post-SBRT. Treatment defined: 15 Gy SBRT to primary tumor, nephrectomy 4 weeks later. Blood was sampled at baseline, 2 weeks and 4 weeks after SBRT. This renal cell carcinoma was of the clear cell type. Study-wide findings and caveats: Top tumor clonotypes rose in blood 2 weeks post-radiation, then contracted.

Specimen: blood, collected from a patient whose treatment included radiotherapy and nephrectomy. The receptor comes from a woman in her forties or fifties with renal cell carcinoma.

CDR3 residues: CATRRPGTGAEAFF. CDR3 sequence (DNA): TGTGCCACCAGGAGACCCGGGACCGGGGCTGAAGCTTTCTTT. The rearrangement uses TRBV15 and TRBJ1-1, with TRBD1 as a possible D gene (5 bases). CDR1 is LNHNV, CDR2 YYDKDF, per germline (reference sequence). Trimming pared 6 bases from V and 6 bases from J, leaving 17 bases between. The CDR3 is made up of 14 amino acids.